The 32 T cell receptor beta chains listed next were all sequenced from one sample in a study of TIL therapy for anti-PD-1-resistant metastatic lung cancer (dated by TCRdb to the early 2020s). TCR beta CDR3 regions were amplified from genomic DNA by bias-controlled multiplex PCR with the immunoSEQ v3 hsTCRB kit. TCRdb holds this immuneACCESS table with in-frame rearrangements only. Some clones are missing; in checked studies, unresolved V genes explain under half, and the rest has no known cause. This sample lists some 57,000 clones; around 87% were detected once. The ten largest clones capture 2.6% of the sample. What the time point label conveys for this sample: pre-treatment sample, taken before nivolumab and TIL therapy. Here the sequenced sample was blood, taken at baseline. These receptors originate from a person between 30 and 79 years old with non-small cell lung cancer.

V is TRBV12-5 and J is TRBJ1-1; no clear D. Per germline, CDR1 LGHNT and CDR2 FRNRAP. The CDR3 totals 14 residues. V was trimmed by 6 bases and J by 5 bases, leaving 16 bases between them. CDR3 nucleotide sequence: TGTGCTAGTGGCACACAGCCAATAGATACTGAAGCTTTCTTT. Protein product: CASGTQPIDTEAFF.

The chain uses TRBV30 and TRBJ2-5; D may be TRBD2 (5 bases). Trimming left V 4 bases short and J 2 bases short, with 14 bases between. This CDR3 is built from 14 residues. Germline CDR1 reads GTSNPN; CDR2 reads SVGIG (reference sequence). CDR3 coding DNA: TGTGCCTGGAAGGTAGGGCCGGGACAAGAGACCCAGTACTTC. This gives the protein CAWKVGPGQETQYF.

This clone was observed a single time. This chain joins TRBV4-1 and TRBJ2-7; 7 bases are a match to TRBD1. Trimming at V came to 1 base and at J to 12 bases, leaving 9 bases not matched to a gene. The CDR3 has 13 residues. Germline CDR1 is MGHRA and CDR2 is YSYEKL. The CDR3 DNA follows: TGCGCCAGCAGCCAAGGGCTAGACAGGGAAATGTACTTC. It yields the protein CASSQGLDREMYF.

This rearrangement joins TRBV28 to TRBJ1-6; 9 positions match TRBD1. This CDR3 contains 16 residues. Germline V gene sequence: CDR1 MDHEN, CDR2 SYDVKM. With 4 bases clipped from V and 6 bases from J, the junction kept 7 bases outside the gene matches. In DNA form, the CDR3 reads TGTGCCAGCAGTTCCCAACAGGGGGCGGGTAATTCACCCCTCCACTTT. Translating it yields CASSSQQGAGNSPLHF.

This clone was counted once. The V and J genes are TRBV3-1 (or the pseudogene TRBV3-2) and TRBJ1-2; maybe TRBD1 (5 bases). CDR1 is LGHDT and CDR2 is YNNKEL in the germline V gene (reference sequence). This CDR3 comprises 14 residues. V was pared by 0 bases and J by 4 bases, with 9 bases between. Here the CDR3 DNA reads TGTGCCAGCAGCCAAGATACGACAGCCTATGGCTACACCTTC. Its translation: CASSQDTTAYGYTF.

J is TRBJ1-5 and V is TRBV12-3 or TRBV12-4; D possibly corresponds to TRBD1 (5 bases). The CDR3 runs 13 residues. Trimming pared 4 bases from V and 4 bases from J, leaving 8 bases between. The CDR3 region is CASSYKGNQPQHF. The CDR3 nucleotides are TGTGCCAGCAGTTATAAGGGGAATCAGCCCCAGCATTTT.

This sequence joins TRBV27 and TRBJ2-7; D gene ambiguous. V lost 2 bases and J 0 bases, leaving 11 bases between the germline ends. Germline-derived CDR1 and CDR2 are MNHEY and SMNVEV (reference sequence). This CDR3 spans 15 amino acids. The CDR3 DNA sequence: TGTGCCAGCAGTTTAATGGGGTCCCTCTCCTACGAGCAGTACTTC. Translation: CASSLMGSLSYEQYF.

The V gene is TRBV5-1, the J gene TRBJ1-6; D not resolved. CDR3 length equals 16 residues. CDR1 and CDR2 (germline): SGHRS, YFSETQ. Trimming stripped 0 bases from V and 0 bases from J, with 7 bases between. The CDR3: CASSLEAGSYNSPLHF. The CDR3 DNA sequence: TGCGCCAGCAGCTTGGAAGCGGGCTCCTATAATTCACCCCTCCACTTT.

The chain combines TRBV29-1 with TRBJ2-7; TRBD2 might be the D (5 bases). CDR3 length equals 11 residues. Trimming removed 3 bases at V and 3 bases at J, with 6 bases between. Germline-derived CDR1 and CDR2 are SQVTM and ANQGSEA. The CDR3 nucleotides are TGCAGCGTTGAGAGGGACTACGAGCAGTACTTC. It specifies CSVERDYEQYF.

The rearrangement links TRBV27 to TRBJ1-2; D uncertain. Germline CDR1 is MNHEY and CDR2 is SMNVEV (reference sequence). Trimming shortened V by 8 bases and J by 1 base, and 8 bases separated the two germline ends. CDR3 length equals 12 residues. CDR3 region: CASGGGNYGYTF. The CDR3 nucleotides read TGTGCCAGCGGAGGAGGTAACTATGGCTACACCTTC.

This sequence joins TRBV7-3 and TRBJ2-7, with 8 bases that match TRBD2. Unmatched junction bases numbered 6, after V lost 4 bases and J lost 7 bases. CDR1 SGHTA and CDR2 FQGTGA come from the germline V gene. This CDR3 has 13 amino acids. The CDR3 coding sequence is TGTGCCAGCAGCTCGACCGGCGGGGGGGAGCAGTACTTC. Residues: CASSSTGGGEQYF.

The chain carries TRBV3-1 (or the pseudogene TRBV3-2) and TRBJ1-4, with D uncertain. The CDR3 spans 15 residues. Germline CDR1 and CDR2: LGHDT and YNNKEL (reference sequence). With 6 bases removed from V and 2 bases from J, the gap between germline ends came to 13 bases. The CDR3 loop reads CASRQSGITNEKLFF. In nucleotides, the CDR3 is TGTGCCAGCAGACAAAGTGGGATCACTAATGAAAAACTGTTTTTT.

The V and J genes are TRBV5-1 and TRBJ2-7; D is unresolved. The length of the CDR3 is 11 residues. The germline V and J ends were trimmed by 5 bases and 5 bases, with 8 bases remaining between them. Per germline, CDR1 SGHRS and CDR2 YFSETQ. In DNA, the CDR3 is TGCGCCAGCAGTTCCAACAACGAGCAGTACTTC. This gives the protein CASSSNNEQYF.

The gene calls are TRBV2 and TRBJ1-6; D gene unclear. This CDR3 has 16 amino acids. CDR1 is SNHLY and CDR2 is FYNNEI in the germline V gene. V was trimmed by 6 bases and J by 5 bases, leaving 17 bases between them. The CDR3 DNA reads TGTGCCAGCAGCCCCAACAAACAGTCACATAATTCACCCCTCCACTTT. Its translation is CASSPNKQSHNSPLHF.

The chain has TRBV9 and TRBJ1-2; TRBD1 matches at 9 bases. Trimming at V came to 0 bases and at J to 3 bases, leaving 3 bases not matched to a gene. The CDR3 has 15 amino acids. Germline V gene data show CDR1 as SGDLS and CDR2 as YYNGEE. The CDR3 DNA follows: TGTGCCAGCAGCGTAGAGGGACAGGGTTACTATGGCTACACCTTC. This encodes CASSVEGQGYYGYTF. The full variable domain, its missing parts supplied by reference TRBV9 and TRBJ1-2, is DSGVTQTPKHLITATGQRVTLRCSPRSGDLSVYWYQQSLDQGLQFLIQYYNGEERAKGNILERFSAQQFPDLHSELNLSSLELGDSALYFCASSVEGQGYYGYTFGSGTRLTVV.

V gene TRBV5-1 combines with J gene TRBJ2-7, with unresolved D. CDR3 length: 18 residues. The V and J ends lost 1 base and 0 bases respectively, with 20 bases between them. Per germline, CDR1 SGHRS and CDR2 YFSETQ. The CDR3 here is CASSLFNPGEVSSYEQYF. CDR3 nucleotide sequence: TGCGCCAGCAGCTTGTTTAATCCGGGTGAGGTCAGCTCCTACGAGCAGTACTTC.

The chain recombines TRBV7-6 with TRBJ1-1, with D uncertain. Germline CDR1 and CDR2: SGHVS and FNYEAQ. The ends were cut back, 4 bases at V and 0 bases at J, with 15 bases in the middle. The length of the CDR3 is 16 residues. In DNA form, the CDR3 reads TGTGCCAGCAGCTCCGGGGTGGGCGGGATGAACACTGAAGCTTTCTTT. It codes for CASSSGVGGMNTEAFF.

V usage is TRBV27 and J usage is TRBJ1-2, with D maybe TRBD1 (6 bases). There are 13 residues in the CDR3. Germline CDR1 is MNHEY and CDR2 is SMNVEV (reference sequence). V shed 6 bases and J shed 0 bases, with 8 bases lying between them. CDR3 nucleotides: TGTGCCAGCAGCACAGGGACTAACTATGGCTACACCTTC. The encoded protein is CASSTGTNYGYTF.

The CDR3 DNA sequence: TGTGCCAGCAGCGTCCTAGCGGTCTCCTACAATGAGCAGTTCTTC. It specifies CASSVLAVSYNEQFF. The chain joins TRBV7-8 to TRBJ2-1; TRBD2 agrees at 7 bases. Trimming removed 5 bases from V and 0 bases from J; junction bases left unmatched: 4. The CDR3 contains 15 residues. CDR1 is SGHVS, CDR2 FQNEAQ, per germline.

The chain has TRBV19 and TRBJ2-3; D is uncertain. Trimming took 5 bases from V and 3 from J, leaving 12 bases between them. This CDR3 region has 14 residues. Germline-derived CDR1 and CDR2 are LNHDA and SQIVND (reference sequence). CDR3 sequence: CASSLAAITDTQYF. The DNA for the CDR3 is TGTGCCAGTAGTCTCGCGGCCATAACAGATACGCAGTATTTT. Full variable domain (missing parts from reference TRBV19 and TRBJ2-3): DGGITQSPKYLFRKEGQNVTLSCEQNLNHDAMYWYRQDPGQGLRLIYYSQIVNDFQKGDIAEGYSVSREKKESFPLTVTSAQKNPTAFYLCASSLAAITDTQYFGPGTRLTVL.

This clone has only a few counts. The rearrangement joins TRBV9 to TRBJ2-2, with TRBD1 identical over 8 bases. Trimming cost V 4 bases and J 0 bases; bases outside gene matches: 5. CDR3 length equals 16 residues. The V gene's germline CDR1 is SGDLS and CDR2 YYNGEE. CDR3 sequence: CASSPRTGPNTGELFF. Here the CDR3 DNA reads TGTGCCAGCAGCCCGAGGACAGGGCCGAACACCGGGGAGCTGTTTTTT.

The rearrangement joins TRBV7-9 to TRBJ2-7; no clear D. Germline V gene sequence: CDR1 SEHNR, CDR2 FQNEAQ (reference sequence). This CDR3 is built from 12 residues. V lost 0 bases and J 5 bases, leaving 5 bases between the germline ends. The CDR3 sequence is CASSLAIDEQYF. The CDR3, as DNA: TGTGCCAGCAGCTTAGCTATCGACGAGCAGTACTTC.

This rearrangement joins TRBV11-2 to TRBJ1-1, with no clear D. Germline loops: CDR1 SGHAT, CDR2 FQNNGV. The CDR3 spans 14 residues. V dropped 2 bases and J dropped 0 bases, with 7 bases sitting between them. CDR3 sequence reads: CASSLSLVNTEAFF. As DNA, the CDR3 is TGTGCCAGCAGCTTATCATTGGTGAACACTGAAGCTTTCTTT.

The chain has TRBV28 and TRBJ1-6; 7 bases agree with TRBD1. Trimming cost V 6 bases and J 8 bases; bases outside gene matches: 10. The CDR3 has 15 residues. Germline CDR1 is MDHEN and CDR2 is SYDVKM. This chain's CDR3 is CASRGSTGTDSPLHF. In DNA form, the CDR3 reads TGTGCCAGCAGGGGGAGCACCGGGACAGATTCACCCCTCCACTTT.

The sample holds one count of this clone. The chain has TRBV28 and TRBJ1-1; maybe TRBD1 (5 bases). V was shortened by 2 bases and J by 10 bases, with 17 bases between the two germline ends. This CDR3 is 14 amino acids long. Per germline, CDR1 MDHEN and CDR2 SYDVKM. The CDR3 protein is CASSLGAGRGGAFF. CDR3 bases: TGTGCCAGCAGTTTAGGAGCAGGGAGGGGAGGAGCTTTCTTT.

The chain links TRBV7-2 to TRBJ2-1, with 11 nucleotides matching TRBD2. The CDR3 runs 18 residues. With 4 bases clipped from V and 3 bases from J, the junction kept 11 bases outside the gene matches. The germline V gene has CDR1 SGHTA and CDR2 FQGNSA. CDR3 region: CASSYTGLADPNYNEQFF. DNA of the CDR3: TGTGCCAGCAGCTACACGGGACTAGCGGACCCTAACTACAATGAGCAGTTCTTC.

The CDR3 spells CASSPQGSSYEQYF. The DNA of the CDR3 is TGTGCCAGCAGCCCTCAGGGGAGCTCCTACGAGCAGTACTTC. The rearrangement joins TRBV5-4 to TRBJ2-7; TRBD1 might be the D (6 bases). CDR1 is SGHNT and CDR2 is YYREEE in the germline V gene (reference sequence). CDR3 length equals 14 residues. V dropped 4 bases and J dropped 0 bases, with 11 bases sitting between them.

This chain joins TRBV3-1 (or the pseudogene TRBV3-2) and TRBJ2-1; no clear D gene. Germline loops: CDR1 LGHDT, CDR2 YNNKEL (reference sequence). V gave up 0 bases and J gave up 0 bases, with 12 bases separating them. This CDR3 is built from 17 residues. For the CDR3, the DNA is TGTGCCAGCAGCCAAGATACCCGGCAGAGCTCCTACAATGAGCAGTTCTTC. Translated: CASSQDTRQSSYNEQFF.

This clone was recorded once. The V call is TRBV11-2, the J call TRBJ2-7; D remains unclear. CDR1 is SGHAT, CDR2 FQNNGV, per germline. The CDR3 has 13 residues. Trimming pared 5 bases from V and 5 bases from J, leaving 13 bases between. The CDR3 nucleotides read TGTGCCAGCAGCCCCCGCCTCGTCCACGAGCAGTACTTC. As protein: CASSPRLVHEQYF. Together with reference TRBV11-2 and TRBJ2-7, the CDR3 gives the full variable domain: EAGVAQSPRYKIIEKRQSVAFWCNPISGHATLYWYQQILGQGPKLLIQFQNNGVVDDSQLPKDRFSAERLKGVDSTLKIQPAKLEDSAVYLCASSPRLVHEQYFGPGTRLTVT.

This CDR3 is CATSDSPQRQFF. The CDR3 nucleotides read TGTGCCACCAGTGATTCCCCCCAAAGGCAGTTCTTC. This rearrangement joins TRBV24-1 to TRBJ2-1; D remains ambiguous. CDR1 KGHDR and CDR2 SFDVKD come from the germline V gene. The CDR3 has 12 amino acids. Deletions cut 2 bases from V and 12 bases from J, with 10 bases between.

The chain couples TRBV7-9 to TRBJ2-5, with unresolved D. The ends were cut back, 5 bases at V and 3 bases at J, with 13 bases in the middle. Germline CDR1 reads SEHNR; CDR2 reads FQNEAQ (reference sequence). This CDR3 region has 14 residues. The CDR3 sequence: CASSNRLLEETQYF. Written as DNA, the CDR3 is TGTGCCAGCAGCAACCGGCTTCTCGAAGAGACCCAGTACTTC.

The chain employs TRBV30 and TRBJ1-2, with TRBD1 as a possible D gene (5 bases). The CDR3 has 16 amino acids. CDR1 is GTSNPN and CDR2 is SVGIG in the germline V gene (reference sequence). Between the trimmed V and J ends, which lost 0 bases and 5 bases, there was a span of 19 bases. The CDR3 protein is CAWSVRNGGKGYGYTF. The CDR3 DNA sequence: TGTGCCTGGAGTGTACGTAACGGAGGCAAGGGGTATGGCTACACCTTC. The variable domain in full, with the rest retrieved from reference TRBV30 and TRBJ1-2, is SQTIHQWPATLVQPVGSPLSLECTVEGTSNPNLYWYRQAAGRGLQLLFYSVGIGQISSEVPQNLSASRPQDRQFILSSKKLLLSDSGFYLCAWSVRNGGKGYGYTFGSGTRLTVV.